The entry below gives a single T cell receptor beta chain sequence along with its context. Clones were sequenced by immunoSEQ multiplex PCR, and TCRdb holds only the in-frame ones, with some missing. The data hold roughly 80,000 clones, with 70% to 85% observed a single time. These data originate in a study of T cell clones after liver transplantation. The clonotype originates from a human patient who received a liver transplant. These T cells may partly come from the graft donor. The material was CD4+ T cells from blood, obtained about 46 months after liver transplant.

Here the CDR3 reads CASRNTGNTYEQYF. CDR3 coding DNA: TGTGCCAGCAGAAACACAGGGAACACCTACGAGCAGTACTTC. The chain recombines TRBV6-5 with TRBJ2-7; TRBD1 is a possible D gene (6 bases). Between the trimmed V and J ends, which lost 6 bases and 2 bases, there was a span of 14 bases. This CDR3 comprises 14 residues. CDR1 and CDR2 (germline): MNHEY, SVGAGI.